The clone carrying this T cell receptor beta chain was seen a handful of times. This sample is part of a study of early T cells in non-severe SARS-CoV-2 infection. As for the study in general: Sequencing was performed on bulk RNA from unsorted whole blood, leaving chains unpaired.

The V end was cut by 8 bases, the J end by 0 bases, with 14 bases between. Germline assignment: CDR1 MDHEN and CDR2 SYDVKM. The length of the CDR3 is 14 residues. Researchers tagged individual cDNA molecules with unique molecular identifiers. TCRdb ran MiXCR on the 5' RACE reads and lists one entry per CDR3 protein. The sample yields tens of thousands of distinct CDR3 sequences, about 12% seen once. This receptor was identified in an adult who was a healthcare worker with PCR-confirmed SARS-CoV-2 infection or an uninfected control (not recorded which). Sequenced material: whole blood. This rearrangement joins TRBV28 to TRBJ2-7; weak D call: TRBD2 (6 bases). For the CDR3, the DNA is TGTGCCAGCGTGGCGGGATGGAGCTCCTACGAGCAGTACTTC. This encodes CASVAGWSSYEQYF.